Listed below are T cell receptor beta chains from one sample, sequenced in a study of CD8 T cells in ankylosing spondylitis. TCRdb re-called the 5' RACE reads with MiXCR, one entry per CDR3 protein. The sample gives approximately 400,000 distinct CDR3 sequences, more than 15% of which show up once; 1% is in the top ten. Material for sequencing was blood, either unsorted or a sorted T cell fraction (not recorded which). Source of these receptors: a male donor with ankylosing spondylitis. The CDR3 runs from the conserved cysteine through the conserved F or W.

V,CDR3
TRBV30,CAWTDSGANVLTF
TRBV10-3,CAIHPSGANVLTF
TRBV12-3/TRBV12-4,CASSLQVPSYNEQFF
TRBV7-2,CASSPPVMTAYTF
TRBV12-3/TRBV12-4,CASSLGKNTEAFF
TRBV5-1,CASSSGANYEQYF
TRBV28,CASSLQGNGYTF
TRBV20-1,CSARDWSSQETQYF
TRBV12-3/TRBV12-4,CASSLALGGSYEQYF
TRBV15,CATSRDGVRNTEAFF
TRBV20-1,CSARELGTTDTQYF